This TCR beta chain was captured in a study of T-cell memory formation after mild COVID-19. Study as a whole: Largely donor-specific TCR clusters were found.

About this clonotype itself: Its cognate antigen is unknown.

V shed 4 bases and J shed 1 base, with 14 bases lying between them. There are 15 residues in the CDR3. Germline assignment: CDR1 SGHRS and CDR2 YFSETQ. Study-level findings and limits: A balance of CD4 and CD8 characterized clones contracting day 15 to 85, whereas later expanders leaned CD4+. Clones that contracted clustered mainly in CM and EM if CD4+ and in EMRA if CD8+.

Using constant-segment primers, 5'RACE produced TCR alpha and TCR beta cDNA libraries carrying sample barcodes and UMIs. TCRdb fed the 5' RACE reads into MiXCR, producing one record per CDR3 protein. This sample carries roughly 240,000 distinct CDR3 sequences, 15% to 20% of them seen once, and the ten largest clones take roughly a fifth. The receptor was isolated from a man aged 18 to 35 who had mild COVID-19 (a few samples of this study predate the infection). Cell type and time point are not known. Source material: PBMCs or a T cell subset sorted from them (not recorded which). The chain carries TRBV5-1 and TRBJ1-1; perhaps TRBD1 as D (6 bases). The CDR3 is CASSPYRTENTEAFF. The CDR3 DNA follows: TGCGCCAGCAGCCCCTACCGGACAGAGAACACTGAAGCTTTCTTT.